These T cell receptor beta chains were read from a single sample in a study of PD-L1 blockade in urothelial cancer. Method: immunoSEQ multiplex PCR; TCRdb's copy keeps in-frame clones and lacks some. Here the sample spans nearly 35,000 clones, approximately 80% being singletons. The sequencing here drew on PBMCs, taken around atezolizumab (anti-PD-L1) treatment. These receptors all stem from a man aged 55 to 70 with urothelial cancer. Each CDR3 is given with its conserved first and last residue. D genes are given only for firm matches. Clone size, where shown, is once, few, many, or a class for clones that have expanded.

TRBD2	TRBJ2-6	TRBV5-1	NA	TGCGCCAGCAGCGTGGGACTAGCGGGAGCTTCCTCTGGGGCCAACGTCCTGACTTTC	CASSVGLAGASSGANVLTF
TRBD2	TRBJ2-1	TRBV28	few	TGTGCCAGCAGAGACACCGGGACTAGCGGCTATGATGAGCAGTTCTTC	CASRDTGTSGYDEQFF
TRBD1	TRBJ2-5	TRBV5-4	NA	TGTGCCAGCAGCTTGGATTTGGACAGGGGTGTCCAAGAGACCCAGTACTTC	CASSLDLDRGVQETQYF
TRBD2	TRBJ2-3	TRBV19	NA	TGTGCCAGTAGTAGAAAAAGACTAGCGGATACAGATACGCAGTATTTT	CASSRKRLADTDTQYF
NA	TRBJ2-7	TRBV9	NA	TGTGCCAGCAGCGTAGTGGACAGTACCTACGAGCAGTACTTC	CASSVVDSTYEQYF
TRBD2	TRBJ2-3	TRBV2	NA	TGTGCCAGCAGTGACGCTACCGGACTAGCGGGAGACGCAGATACGCAGTATTTT	CASSDATGLAGDADTQYF
TRBD2	TRBJ2-3	TRBV6-4	once	TGTGCCAGCAGTGCTAGCGGGGGATTCGCAGATACGCAGTATTTT	CASSASGGFADTQYF
NA	TRBJ1-5	TRBV30	NA	TGTGCCTGGAGTGTACTGGGGAGAGGTCAGCCCCAGCATTTT	CAWSVLGRGQPQHF
NA	TRBJ2-3	TRBV30	NA	TGTGCCTGGAGTGTACGTGGGAGCTCCGATACGCAGTATTTT	CAWSVRGSSDTQYF
TRBD2	TRBJ2-5	TRBV5-1	NA	TGCGCCAGCAGCTTGGCACTAGCGGAAGGAGAGACCCAGTACTTC	CASSLALAEGETQYF
NA	TRBJ2-5	TRBV9	NA	TGTGCCAGCAGCGTAGATCCAGGGGGGAGTGGAGAGACCCAGTACTTC	CASSVDPGGSGETQYF
NA	TRBJ1-1	TRBV9	NA	TGTGCCAGCAGCGTATATGGTGGAGCTGAAGCTTTCTTT	CASSVYGGAEAFF
NA	TRBJ2-3	TRBV7-3	NA	TGTGCCAGCAGCTTACTCGGCGGGACGGGGGATACGCAGTATTTT	CASSLLGGTGDTQYF
NA	TRBJ2-7	TRBV11-2	NA	TGTGCCAGCAGCCCAGCGGGTTTGCAGGGAATCTACGAGCAGTACTTC	CASSPAGLQGIYEQYF
NA	TRBJ2-5	TRBV9	NA	TGTGCCAGCAGCGTAGGTTCAGGGTTCGAGACCCAGTACTTC	CASSVGSGFETQYF
TRBD1	TRBJ2-1	TRBV18	few	TGTGCCAGCCCTTTACAGGGGGCGCTGAATGAGCAGTTCTTC	CASPLQGALNEQFF
TRBD1	TRBJ2-1	TRBV7-2	NA	TGTGCCAGCAGCCCGACAGGGGACTCTTACAATGAGCAGTTCTTC	CASSPTGDSYNEQFF
NA	TRBJ1-1	TRBV2	NA	TGTGCCAGCACCCCAGGGATGGTGAACACTGAAGCTTTCTTT	CASTPGMVNTEAFF
NA	TRBJ2-1	TRBV7-2	NA	TGTGCCAGCAGCATTCGACAGGGAGGTGAGCAGTTCTTC	CASSIRQGGEQFF
NA	TRBJ1-5	TRBV7-2	NA	TGTGCCAGCAGCTCTCCTCAGGGCCTGGGAGGTCAGCCCCAGCATTTT	CASSSPQGLGGQPQHF
TRBD2	TRBJ2-2	TRBV10-3	NA	TGTGCCATCAGCCCCGGACTAGCGTCAGGGGAGCTGTTTTTT	CAISPGLASGELFF
NA	TRBJ1-2	TRBV20-1	NA	TGCAGTGCTAGTTTCGGCAGGTCCGCGACCTTC	CSASFGRSATF
TRBD1	TRBJ1-2	TRBV6-1	NA	TGTGCCAGCAGGGTGACAGGGTTGGGCTATGGCTACACCTTC	CASRVTGLGYGYTF
NA	TRBJ2-7	TRBV14	NA	TGTGCCAGCAGCCCGAACTTTCCGGGGGAGCAGTACTTC	CASSPNFPGEQYF
NA	TRBJ1-3	TRBV7-2	NA	TGTGCCAGCAGTCCGCAGGGTTCAAACACCATATATTTT	CASSPQGSNTIYF
TRBD1	TRBJ2-2	TRBV7-2	NA	TGTGCCAGCAGCCCCGGGGACAGGGGGCGGTCCGGGGAGCTGTTTTTT	CASSPGDRGRSGELFF
TRBD1	TRBJ2-2	TRBV5-4	NA	TGTGCCAGCAGCCGGGACAGGGGCTCCGGGGAGCTGTTTTTT	CASSRDRGSGELFF
NA	TRBJ2-2	TRBV7-2	NA	TGTGCCAGCAGCACCCACGGGAGTAGTGCCGGGGAGCTGTTTTTT	CASSTHGSSAGELFF
NA	TRBJ2-5	TRBV30	NA	TGTGCCTGGAGTTTTGGGGGCAAGGAGACCCAGTACTTC	CAWSFGGKETQYF
TRBD2	TRBJ2-7	TRBV7-2	NA	TGTGCCAGCAGCCCAGGCTTGGGGGAGGGCCAGTACTTC	CASSPGLGEGQYF
NA	TRBJ1-1	TRBV5-1	NA	TGCGCCAGCAGCTTGTTTGCAGGCACTGAAGCTTTCTTT	CASSLFAGTEAFF
NA	TRBJ1-3	TRBV6-5	NA	TGTGCCAGCAAGGAGGGACTCTCTGGAAACACCATATATTTT	CASKEGLSGNTIYF
NA	TRBJ2-7	TRBV7-2	NA	TGTGCCAGCAGCCACGGTTCCGAGCAGTACTTC	CASSHGSEQYF
TRBD1	TRBJ2-7	TRBV7-3	NA	TGTGCCAGCAGCCGGCAGGGGGCTTTGGACGAGCAGTACTTC	CASSRQGALDEQYF
TRBD2	TRBJ2-7	TRBV19	NA	TGTGCCAGTAGCGCGGCTACTAGCGGGAGGGCCGTAGGCTCCTACGAGCAGTACTTC	CASSAATSGRAVGSYEQYF
TRBD2	TRBJ2-2	TRBV2	once	TGTGCCAGCAGTGGCCCGGGACTAACTGTCACCGGGGAGCTGTTTTTT	CASSGPGLTVTGELFF
TRBD2	TRBJ2-1	TRBV6-5	NA	TGTGCCAGCAGTTCCAGACTAGCGGGTAACAATGAGCAGTTCTTC	CASSSRLAGNNEQFF
NA	TRBJ1-3	TRBV6-5	NA	TGTGCCAGCAAACGGTTCTCTGGAAACACCATATATTTT	CASKRFSGNTIYF
NA	TRBJ1-2	TRBV19	few	TGTGCCAGTAGTATTAGCCTTAACTATGGCTACACCTTC	CASSISLNYGYTF
NA	TRBJ1-4	TRBV19	NA	TGTGCCACTAGGAGGTCGCTATTGGAAAAACTGTTTTTT	CATRRSLLEKLFF
NA	TRBJ2-2	TRBV14	NA	TGTGCCAGCAGCGCAACAGGGTTCACCGGGGAGCTGTTTTTT	CASSATGFTGELFF
TRBD1	TRBJ1-2	TRBV28	NA	TGTGCCAGTAAACCAGGGGGGCCCTATGGCTACACCTTC	CASKPGGPYGYTF
NA	TRBJ2-5	TRBV4-2	NA	TGTGCCAGCAGCCAAGGCCAGGACAGAAAACAAGAGACCCAGTACTTC	CASSQGQDRKQETQYF
NA	TRBJ1-1	TRBV9	NA	TGTGCCAGCAGCGTAGGAGGAGCACTAGATGAAGCTTTCTTT	CASSVGGALDEAFF
NA	TRBJ2-2	TRBV7-3	NA	TGTGCCAGCAGCTTAAAGCGGCTTGACACCGGGGAGCTGTTTTTT	CASSLKRLDTGELFF
NA	TRBJ1-1	TRBV4-3	NA	TGCGCCAGCAGCCAATTTACCGGCACTGAAGCTTTCTTT	CASSQFTGTEAFF
TRBD1	TRBJ1-1	TRBV6-1	NA	TGTGCCAGCAGTGAACAGGGGGCCCATATGACTGAAGCTTTCTTT	CASSEQGAHMTEAFF
NA	TRBJ1-1	TRBV15	NA	TGTGCCACGCGGGGCCGAGGCACTGAAGCTTTCTTT	CATRGRGTEAFF